These 27 T cell receptor beta chains originate from one sample sequenced in a study of shared T cell receptors in the human thymus. Using immunoSEQ multiplex PCR, the repertoire was profiled, and TCRdb retains in-frame clones only, with some absent. The data contain 700,000 or so clones, over 75% of them seen just once; the ten biggest clones take up 0.0095% to 0.013%. These data were likewise used in another study, on human thymus T cells.

Sequences were obtained from thymocytes. The receptors come from a girl less than two years old with a congenital heart defect.

This chain links TRBV5-1 with TRBJ1-2; weak D call: TRBD1 (6 bases). The CDR3 runs to 16 residues. Trimming took off 4 bases at V and 2 bases at J, with 18 bases between the two ends. Germline lookup yields CDR1 SGHRS and CDR2 YFSETQ. CDR3 residues: CASSDKTGTGNYGYTF. The DNA for the CDR3 is TGCGCCAGCAGCGATAAAACAGGGACCGGCAACTATGGCTACACCTTC.

This clone showed up just a few times. The V and J genes are TRBV4-1 and TRBJ2-7; TRBD1 matches at 9 bases. The CDR3 is made up of 17 amino acids. With 3 bases clipped from V and 4 bases from J, the junction kept 13 bases outside the gene matches. CDR1 MGHRA and CDR2 YSYEKL come from the germline V gene. The CDR3 spells CASSHNRGPLSPYEQYF. In DNA form, the CDR3 reads TGCGCCAGCAGCCACAACAGGGGGCCCCTTTCTCCTTACGAGCAGTACTTC.

This chain links TRBV28 with TRBJ2-5, with TRBD1 as a possible D gene (6 bases). The CDR3 covers 13 residues. V lost 3 bases and J 8 bases, leaving 13 bases between the germline ends. CDR1 is MDHEN, CDR2 SYDVKM, per germline. This CDR3 reads CASSFEQGGTQYF. CDR3 coding DNA: TGTGCCAGCAGTTTTGAACAGGGTGGCACCCAGTACTTC.

The gene calls are TRBV2 and TRBJ2-7; 7 bases match TRBD1. Per germline, CDR1 SNHLY and CDR2 FYNNEI. The V and J ends lost 11 bases and 0 bases, in that order; junction bases with no gene match: 13. CDR3 length: 15 amino acids. The CDR3 region is CASRPPGTVSYEQYF. CDR3 coding DNA: TGTGCCTCACGCCCTCCCGGGACAGTCTCCTACGAGCAGTACTTC.

This rearrangement joins TRBV27 to TRBJ2-7; no clear D. Deletions cut 2 bases from V and 1 base from J, with 9 bases between. CDR1 is MNHEY and CDR2 is SMNVEV in the germline V gene (reference sequence). The CDR3 loop spans 14 amino acids. CDR3 bases: TGTGCCAGCAGTTTAACTGCGGTATCCTACGAGCAGTACTTC. Protein: CASSLTAVSYEQYF.

J is TRBJ1-5 and V is TRBV2, with D maybe TRBD1 (6 bases). The CDR3 length is 14 residues. The V end lost 8 bases, the J end lost 6 bases, and 17 bases lay between the germline ends. Looked up from germline, CDR1 is SNHLY and CDR2 is FYNNEI. CDR3 region: CASSTGGGRQPQHF. Here the CDR3 DNA reads TGTGCCAGCTCAACCGGGGGGGGCCGTCAGCCCCAGCATTTT. Full variable domain (rest looked up from reference TRBV2 and TRBJ1-5): EPEVTQTPSHQVTQMGQEVILRCVPISNHLYFYWYRQILGQKVEFLVSFYNNEISEKSEIFDDQFSVERPDGSNFTLKIRSTKLEDSAMYFCASSTGGGRQPQHFGDGTRLSIL.

This clone was picked up a small number of times. The V call is TRBV25-1, the J call TRBJ1-1, with D uncertain. The CDR3 extends over 16 amino acids. Trimming left V 2 bases short and J 2 bases short, with 15 bases between. The germline CDR1 and CDR2 sequences are MGHDK and SYGVNS. The CDR3 nucleotides are TGTGCCAGCAGTGAAGGAGGCGAACACCCCAACACTGAAGCTTTCTTT. Translated: CASSEGGEHPNTEAFF.

This chain's CDR3 is CASCRQASGGYGYTF. CDR3 coding DNA: TGTGCCAGCTGCCGACAAGCTTCGGGGGGTTATGGCTACACCTTC. The chain uses TRBV7-9 and TRBJ1-2, with D perhaps matching TRBD1 (5 bases). From germline, CDR1 is SEHNR and CDR2 FQNEAQ (reference sequence). V shed 8 bases and J shed 5 bases, with 21 bases lying between them. This CDR3 region has 15 residues. Complete variable domain (other parts from reference TRBV7-9 and TRBJ1-2): DTGVSQNPRHKITKRGQNVTFRCDPISEHNRLYWYRQTLGQGPEFLTYFQNEAQLEKSRLLSDRFSAERPKGSFSTLEIQRTEQGDSAMYLCASCRQASGGYGYTFGSGTRLTVV.

This clone was recorded only once. This chain joins TRBV9 and TRBJ1-2; 8 bases line up with TRBD1. Germline V gene sequence: CDR1 SGDLS, CDR2 YYNGEE. The CDR3 extends over 18 amino acids. Trimming at V came to 0 bases and at J to 2 bases, leaving 12 bases not matched to a gene. In DNA, the CDR3 is TGTGCCAGCAGCGTAGAGGACAGGGCGCTAAAGAAAAACTATGGCTACACCTTC. Translated, it gives CASSVEDRALKKNYGYTF. Full variable domain (rest looked up from reference TRBV9 and TRBJ1-2): DSGVTQTPKHLITATGQRVTLRCSPRSGDLSVYWYQQSLDQGLQFLIQYYNGEERAKGNILERFSAQQFPDLHSELNLSSLELGDSALYFCASSVEDRALKKNYGYTFGSGTRLTVV.

A single count supports this clone. The gene calls are TRBV19 and TRBJ1-4; no reliable D call. The CDR3 is made up of 15 amino acids. Germline V lookup: CDR1 LNHDA, CDR2 SQIVND (reference sequence). V was trimmed by 3 bases and J by 8 bases, leaving 16 bases between them. The CDR3, as DNA: TGTGCCAGTAGTATCCGATTGCGGGGAAGGGAAAAACTGTTTTTT. It yields the protein CASSIRLRGREKLFF.

This chain joins TRBV14 and TRBJ1-2, with D maybe TRBD1 (6 bases). CDR1 is SGHDN and CDR2 is FVKESK in the germline V gene. The CDR3 length is 18 residues. V lost 3 bases, J lost 8 bases, and 28 bases lay in between. CDR3 DNA: TGTGCCAGCAGCCAGCTACAGGGCGCCCATCGTCGTGCGTCAGGCTACACCTTC. It specifies CASSQLQGAHRRASGYTF.

The V call is TRBV6-6, the J call TRBJ1-5; D remains ambiguous. CDR1 is MNHNY and CDR2 is SVGAGI in the germline V gene (reference sequence). This CDR3 contains 14 residues. Between the trimmed V and J ends, which lost 2 bases and 5 bases, there was a span of 10 bases. Here the CDR3 reads CASSYPYIYQPQHF. The CDR3, as DNA: TGTGCCAGCAGTTACCCATACATCTATCAGCCCCAGCATTTT.

The chain uses TRBV28 and TRBJ1-2; TRBD1 might be the D (5 bases). The V end was cut by 3 bases, the J end by 11 bases, with 16 bases between. Germline values: CDR1 MDHEN, CDR2 SYDVKM. This CDR3 is built from 13 residues. This CDR3 is CASSFFGAQGYTF. The CDR3 DNA is TGTGCCAGCAGTTTTTTTGGAGCGCAGGGATACACCTTC.

V is TRBV10-3 and J is TRBJ1-6; 9 bases map to TRBD1. Germline lookup yields CDR1 ENHRY and CDR2 SYGVKD. CDR3 length: 21 residues. Trimming took 0 bases from V and 0 from J; bases not matched to a gene: 12. CDR3: CAISESKGDRENSSYNSPLHF. CDR3 nucleotides: TGTGCCATCAGTGAGTCGAAGGGGGACAGGGAAAATAGCTCCTATAATTCACCCCTCCACTTT.

This clone occurred a few times. The rearrangement joins TRBV28 to TRBJ1-2; possibly TRBD1 for D (6 bases). CDR1 and CDR2 from the germline V gene are MDHEN and SYDVKM. The CDR3 contains 14 residues. Trimming cost V 5 bases and J 4 bases, with 14 bases left between them. This CDR3 is CASSMAGDTYGYTF. The CDR3 DNA reads TGTGCCAGCAGTATGGCCGGGGACACCTATGGCTACACCTTC.

As concerns this clone: Other nucleotide sequences in the sample specify the same CDR3. The chain joins TRBV7-9 to TRBJ1-1, with D possibly being TRBD1 (5 bases). The V gene lost 5 bases and the J gene lost 1 base, with 11 bases spanning the gap. Germline CDR1 reads SEHNR; CDR2 reads FQNEAQ (reference sequence). The CDR3 contains 14 residues. CDR3 sequence: CASSLGQGNTEAFF. The CDR3 DNA is TGTGCCAGCAGCCTGGGGCAGGGGAACACTGAAGCTTTCTTT.

The V gene is TRBV2, the J gene TRBJ2-1; possibly TRBD1 for D (5 bases). Deletions cut 5 bases from V and 5 bases from J, with 10 bases between. The CDR3 covers 13 residues. CDR1 SNHLY and CDR2 FYNNEI come from the germline V gene. CDR3 residues: CASSLSGNNEQFF. Written as DNA, the CDR3 is TGTGCCAGCAGTTTGTCAGGGAACAATGAGCAGTTCTTC. The full variable domain, completed using reference TRBV2 and TRBJ2-1, is EPEVTQTPSHQVTQMGQEVILRCVPISNHLYFYWYRQILGQKVEFLVSFYNNEISEKSEIFDDQFSVERPDGSNFTLKIRSTKLEDSAMYFCASSLSGNNEQFFGPGTRLTVL.

The J gene is TRBJ1-2, the V gene TRBV5-6; D gene ambiguous. Germline CDR1 reads SGHDT; CDR2 reads YYEEEE. The ends were cut back, 5 bases at V and 1 base at J, with 18 bases in the middle. This CDR3 contains 16 residues. CDR3 residues: CASRGEQLSLNYGYTF. For the CDR3, the DNA is TGTGCCAGCAGGGGAGAACAGCTCTCCCTTAACTATGGCTACACCTTC.

This rearrangement joins TRBV2 to TRBJ1-1; D gene ambiguous. Trimming removed 3 bases at V and 1 base at J, with 9 bases between. Germline assignment: CDR1 SNHLY and CDR2 FYNNEI. This CDR3 spans 14 amino acids. CDR3 nucleotides: TGTGCCAGCAGTGATTGGCAGGCGAACACTGAAGCTTTCTTT. It is translated as CASSDWQANTEAFF. Full variable domain (missing parts from reference TRBV2 and TRBJ1-1): EPEVTQTPSHQVTQMGQEVILRCVPISNHLYFYWYRQILGQKVEFLVSFYNNEISEKSEIFDDQFSVERPDGSNFTLKIRSTKLEDSAMYFCASSDWQANTEAFFGQGTRLTVV.

This clone was detected only a few times. The chain recombines TRBV14 with TRBJ2-5; D is unclear. CDR3 size: 14 residues. Trimming shortened V by 1 base and J by 5 bases, and 11 bases separated the two germline ends. Germline V gene data show CDR1 as SGHDN and CDR2 as FVKESK. In DNA, the CDR3 is TGTGCCAGCAGCCAAGCGCCGGTCGGGGAGACCCAGTACTTC. Translation: CASSQAPVGETQYF.

The chain links TRBV25-1 to TRBJ1-4; 10 nucleotides match TRBD1. The V gene end was trimmed by 5 bases and the J gene end by 8 bases; junction bases not matched to a gene: 8. The CDR3 runs to 15 residues. CDR1 MGHDK and CDR2 SYGVNS come from the germline V gene. The CDR3: CASSTPDRGQEKLFF. In nucleotides, the CDR3 is TGTGCCAGCAGTACCCCCGACAGGGGGCAAGAAAAACTGTTTTTT.

V is TRBV9 and J is TRBJ2-3, with D perhaps matching TRBD2 (7 bases). The CDR3 is 19 amino acids. Germline V lookup: CDR1 SGDLS, CDR2 YYNGEE. Trimming removed 4 bases at V and 3 bases at J, with 27 bases between. The CDR3 loop is CASSPKWGGAANATDTQYF. The CDR3 nucleotides are TGTGCCAGCAGCCCTAAGTGGGGGGGGGCCGCGAATGCGACAGATACGCAGTATTTT.

Remarks on this clone: Other nucleotide sequences in the sample specify the same CDR3. The gene calls are TRBV5-1 and TRBJ1-2, with D possibly TRBD1 on 5 matching bases. The germline gives CDR1 SGHRS, CDR2 YFSETQ. CDR3 length: 14 residues. The ends were cut back, 0 bases at V and 5 bases at J, with 11 bases in the middle. DNA for the CDR3: TGCGCCAGCAGCTTGGGAGACAGCAGATATGGCTACACCTTC. Protein sequence: CASSLGDSRYGYTF.

V is TRBV4-1 and J is TRBJ1-5; D gene unclear. CDR1 and CDR2 (germline): MGHRA, YSYEKL. The CDR3 loop spans 13 amino acids. Trimming stripped 0 bases from V and 6 bases from J, with 6 bases between. The CDR3 coding sequence is TGCGCCAGCAGCCAAGATGCAGGTCAGCCCCAGCATTTT. Protein: CASSQDAGQPQHF.

DNA for the CDR3: TGTGCCAGCAGCTTAGGGGGACAGTCGAACACTGAAGCTTTCTTT. Residues: CASSLGGQSNTEAFF. V and J are TRBV7-9 and TRBJ1-1, with 7 bases lining up with TRBD1. CDR1 and CDR2 from the germline V gene are SEHNR and FQNEAQ (reference sequence). V trimming: 1 base; J trimming: 1 base; junction bases outside the gene matches: 3. The CDR3 consists of 15 residues.

The chain uses TRBV19 and TRBJ1-5; the D gene is possibly TRBD1 (6 bases). Germline-derived CDR1 and CDR2 are LNHDA and SQIVND (reference sequence). The CDR3 runs to 15 residues. Trimming took 7 bases from V and 8 from J, leaving 21 bases between them. The CDR3 is CASISGGAGGEPQHF. The CDR3, as DNA: TGTGCCAGTATCTCCGGGGGGGCGGGCGGTGAGCCCCAGCATTTT.

Points on this clone: The same CDR3 is also encoded by other DNA sequences in this sample. V gene TRBV28 combines with J gene TRBJ1-2; D is perhaps TRBD1 (6 bases). The germline gives CDR1 MDHEN, CDR2 SYDVKM. The CDR3 totals 15 residues. The V end lost 3 bases, the J end lost 5 bases, and 16 bases lay between the germline ends. As DNA, the CDR3 is TGTGCCAGCAGTTTTTCTAAGGGCAGGGGATATGGCTACACCTTC. Amino acids: CASSFSKGRGYGYTF.